This T cell receptor (beta chain) comes out of a study of tumour-infiltrating T cells in Burkitt lymphoma. The wider study: The Burkitt lymphoma cohort spanned all epidemiological subtypes.

Some clones are missing from TCRdb's copy, which holds only in-frame ones; the method was immunoSEQ multiplex PCR. This table has about 50,000 clones, 31% appearing once. This clone was counted a few times. Per the germline V gene, CDR1 is SGHKS and CDR2 is YYEKEE (reference sequence). V lost 7 bases, J lost 1 base, and 17 bases lay in between. The CDR3 is 15 residues long. The sequence derives from a human donor with Burkitt lymphoma. The chain combines TRBV5-5 with TRBJ1-2; D unresolved. Sequenced: tumor tissue. This chain's CDR3 is CASHSPQLLNYGYTF. The DNA of the CDR3 is TGTGCCAGCCATAGCCCACAGCTCCTTAACTATGGCTACACCTTC.